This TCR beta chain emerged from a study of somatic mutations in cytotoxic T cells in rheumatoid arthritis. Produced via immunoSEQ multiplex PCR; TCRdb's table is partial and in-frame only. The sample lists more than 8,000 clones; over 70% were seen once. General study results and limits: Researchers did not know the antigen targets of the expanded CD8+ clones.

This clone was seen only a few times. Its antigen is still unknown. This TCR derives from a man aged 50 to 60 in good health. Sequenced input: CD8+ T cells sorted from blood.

CDR3 in DNA: TGTGCCAGCAGCAAATGGGGCAGCAGCACAGATACGCAGTATTTT. This gives the protein CASSKWGSSTDTQYF. The rearrangement links TRBV21-1 to TRBJ2-3; whether TRBD1, the table's D call, matches the DNA was not checked. TRBV21-1 is recorded as a pseudogene. The CDR3 spans 15 residues.